This TCR beta chain emerged from a study of blood T cell repertoires in COVID-19. Study as a whole: From the United States, Italy and Spain came samples of acute and convalescent COVID-19. Nucleic acid was either cDNA or gDNA, and it came from T cells, B-cell-depleted T cells, or PBMCs.

J lost 7 bases, V lost 3 bases, and 10 bases had no gene match. The CDR3 is 15 amino acids. From germline, CDR1 is MRHNA and CDR2 SNTAGT. Study processing details: Estimates of nucleated cell counts were drawn from the amplification of reference gene primers. This table comes from immunoSEQ multiplex PCR, and its TCRdb copy is limited to in-frame clones, with some not included. Clone size and V and J calls were adopted from that table, with D and trimming inferred from the DNA. This sample has hundreds of thousands of clones; 86% occur once, and the top ten carry approximately 2%. The chain employs TRBV6-4 and TRBJ1-2, with 8 bases aligning to TRBD1. The clonotype comes from a woman in her twenties or thirties who had recovered from COVID-19. Source material: peripheral blood. The CDR3 spells CASSESPTGAGGYTF. Written as DNA, the CDR3 is TGTGCCAGCAGTGAGTCCCCGACAGGGGCTGGTGGCTACACCTTC.